This T cell receptor (beta chain) was recovered during a study of blood T cell repertoires in COVID-19. Study-wide context: The study drew acute and convalescent COVID-19 samples from the United States, Italy and Spain. From T cells, B-cell-depleted T cells, or PBMCs came the material, which was cDNA or gDNA.

Study processing details: Reference gene primer amplification yielded estimated nucleated cell counts. TCRdb's copy holds only in-frame clones and misses some; the assay was immunoSEQ multiplex PCR. The V and J calls and clone size were taken over from that table, and D and trimming were inferred from the DNA. The repertoire has 130,000 to 150,000 clones, about 86% of them found once; the top ten carry 4% to 4.5%. The length of the CDR3 is 14 residues. V was pared by 6 bases and J by 4 bases, with 3 bases of the junction left unmatched. The germline CDR1 and CDR2 sequences are ENHRY and SYGVKD. The TCR originated in a woman aged 40 to 50 with acute or convalescent COVID-19. V and J are TRBV10-3 and TRBJ1-4; TRBD1 matches at 9 bases. The specimen was peripheral blood. CDR3 sequence reads: CAISGTGINEKLFF. CDR3 bases: TGTGCCATCAGCGGGACAGGGATTAATGAAAAACTGTTTTTT.